The 6 T cell receptor beta chains below all came from one sample that was sequenced in a study of cytomegalovirus exposure and HLA in healthy donors. It was with 60 Vbeta and 13 Jbeta primers that the PCR ran. Produced via immunoSEQ multiplex PCR; TCRdb's table is partial and in-frame only. The repertoire includes roughly 180,000 clones, approximately 80% of them detected once, and roughly 1.2% sits in the top ten. The sample taken for sequencing was PBMCs. These receptors came from a boy aged 2 to 9 in good health and CMV-seronegative.

V is TRBV5-1 and J is TRBJ2-1; TRBD2 agrees at 9 bases. This CDR3 comprises 14 residues. V shed 3 bases and J 2 bases; nucleotides not matched to a gene: 0. Germline V gene data show CDR1 as SGHRS and CDR2 as YFSETQ. The CDR3 loop reads CASSSSGTYNEQFF. As DNA, the CDR3 is TGCGCCAGCAGCTCTAGCGGGACCTACAATGAGCAGTTCTTC.

CDR3 residues: CASSQRLTEEETQYF. Here the CDR3 DNA reads TGTGCCAGCAGCCAACGCTTGACGGAGGAAGAGACCCAGTACTTC. The chain has TRBV7-8 and TRBJ2-5; D is possibly TRBD2 (5 bases). V was cut by 5 bases and J by 3 bases, with 16 bases left in between. Germline V gives CDR1 SGHVS, CDR2 FQNEAQ. This CDR3 has 15 amino acids.

The CDR3 here is CASSVGDSTNYEQYF. The CDR3 DNA reads TGTGCCAGCAGCGTAGGGGACAGCACTAACTACGAGCAGTACTTC. The V and J genes are TRBV9 and TRBJ2-7, with 7 positions matching TRBD1. This CDR3 is 15 amino acids long. The V segment lost 0 bases and the J segment 3 bases; nucleotides outside the gene matches: 6. Germline assignment: CDR1 SGDLS and CDR2 YYNGEE.

V is TRBV6-5 and J is TRBJ2-3, with D uncertain. CDR3 length equals 14 residues. The V end was cut by 0 bases, the J end by 3 bases, with 7 bases between. The germline gives CDR1 MNHEY, CDR2 SVGAGI. The CDR3 sequence is CASSYSSFTDTQYF. The CDR3 DNA reads as TGTGCCAGCAGTTACTCCTCTTTTACAGATACGCAGTATTTT.

The J gene is TRBJ2-7, the V gene TRBV5-4, with 7 bases that match TRBD1. This CDR3 comprises 12 residues. Losses at the gene ends were 3 bases for V and 6 bases for J; bases not matched to a gene: 3. Germline V gene sequence: CDR1 SGHNT, CDR2 YYREEE (reference sequence). CDR3 DNA: TGTGCCAGCAGCTCCCGGGACAGCGAGCAGTACTTC. Protein product: CASSSRDSEQYF.

This chain links TRBV6-5 with TRBJ1-1; 7 bases map to TRBD1. Germline trimming cut 4 bases from V and 5 bases from J; bases unmatched to any gene: 4. Per the germline V gene, CDR1 is MNHEY and CDR2 is SVGAGI. This CDR3 is built from 13 residues. CDR3 coding DNA: TGTGCCAGCAGTTCCAACAGGGGTACTGAAGCTTTCTTT. Translating gives CASSSNRGTEAFF.